Each of the 23 T cell receptor beta chains below was sequenced from the same sample in a study of OX40 agonist ivuxolimab in advanced cancers. Libraries were prepared by immunoSEQ multiplex PCR; TCRdb keeps only in-frame clonotypes and omits some of them. The sample yields 55,000 to 75,000 clones, roughly 84% seen once. Sequenced here: CD4+ or CD8+ T cells sorted from blood, sampled in a trial of the OX40 agonist ivuxolimab. The receptors were sampled from an adult with an advanced solid tumor such as melanoma, head and neck, liver or kidney cancer.

This clone appeared a few times. The chain joins TRBV7-7 to TRBJ2-1, with D unclear. Trimming removed 4 bases at V and 4 bases at J, with 8 bases between. CDR3 length: 13 residues. CDR1 SSHAT and CDR2 FNYEAQ come from the germline V gene (reference sequence). This CDR3 reads CASSSSAYNEQFF. The CDR3 nucleotides read TGTGCCAGCAGCTCAAGCGCATACAATGAGCAGTTCTTC.

The CDR3 DNA reads TGTGCCAGTAGACAGACCTTTACGACCACCGGGGAGCTGTTTTTT. Amino acids: CASRQTFTTTGELFF. The V call is TRBV19, the J call TRBJ2-2; D remains unclear. The germline V and J ends were trimmed by 6 bases and 4 bases, with 15 bases remaining between them. Germline V CDR1 and CDR2: LNHDA, SQIVND (reference sequence). The CDR3 consists of 15 residues.

This clone is a singleton in its sample. The chain has TRBV4-3 and TRBJ2-1, with 8 bases aligning to TRBD2. Trimming removed 2 bases from V and 3 bases from J; junction bases left unmatched: 6. The germline CDR1 and CDR2 sequences are LGHNA and YSLEER. CDR3 size: 16 residues. The CDR3 loop is CASSQPGGDHYNEQFF. The DNA for the CDR3 is TGCGCCAGCAGCCAACCCGGGGGGGACCACTACAATGAGCAGTTCTTC.

The chain carries TRBV10-1 and TRBJ2-3, with unresolved D. Germline V gives CDR1 WNHNN, CDR2 SYGVQD (reference sequence). The CDR3 extends over 15 amino acids. V was pared by 2 bases and J by 4 bases, with 13 bases between. For the CDR3, the DNA is TGCGCCAGCAGTGAGGGCAGGTTGATGTCAGATACGCAGTATTTT. It codes for CASSEGRLMSDTQYF.

This sequence joins TRBV6-6 and TRBJ2-5; 7 bases are shared with TRBD1. After removal of 5 bases from V and 4 bases from J, the junction contained 10 bases not matched to a gene. The CDR3 is made up of 15 amino acids. Germline V gene data show CDR1 as MNHNY and CDR2 as SVGAGI (reference sequence). CDR3 sequence (DNA): TGTGCCAGCAGTCCTCAGGGCAGGGGGTCAGAGACCCAGTACTTC. Translating it yields CASSPQGRGSETQYF.

The chain recombines TRBV7-2 with TRBJ1-1; tentatively, D is TRBD1 (5 bases). Germline CDR1 and CDR2: SGHTA and FQGNSA. CDR3 length equals 13 residues. Trimming cost V 5 bases and J 6 bases, with 13 bases left between them. CDR3 nucleotides: TGTGCCAGCAGCCGAGTCGGGGGGGCTGAAGCTTTCTTT. Translated: CASSRVGGAEAFF.

V is TRBV7-9 and J is TRBJ1-1, with D possibly being TRBD1 (5 bases). Trimming removed 5 bases at V and 11 bases at J, with 15 bases between. CDR1 and CDR2 from the germline V gene are SEHNR and FQNEAQ (reference sequence). This CDR3 has 12 amino acids. The CDR3 protein is CASSITQGYAFF. The CDR3 DNA reads as TGTGCCAGCAGCATAACCCAGGGATATGCTTTCTTT.

The V gene is TRBV11-1, the J gene TRBJ1-2; D not resolved. V was cut by 0 bases and J by 2 bases, with 7 bases left in between. Per germline, CDR1 SGHAT and CDR2 FQDESV (reference sequence). The CDR3 is made up of 14 amino acids. The CDR3 region has the DNA TGTGCCAGCAGCTTAGCGGAAGAAAACTATGGCTACACCTTC. It yields the protein CASSLAEENYGYTF.

V usage is TRBV19 and J usage is TRBJ2-3; D unclear. Germline V gene data show CDR1 as LNHDA and CDR2 as SQIVND (reference sequence). Trimming pared 2 bases from V and 9 bases from J, leaving 9 bases between. This CDR3 is built from 12 residues. The CDR3 DNA follows: TGTGCCAGTAGTATAAGCCAGAAGACGCAGTATTTT. This encodes CASSISQKTQYF.

The chain combines TRBV18 with TRBJ2-2; no clear D. V was shortened by 1 base and J by 1 base, with 1 base between the two germline ends. This CDR3 contains 13 residues. The germline gives CDR1 KGHSH, CDR2 LQKENI. CDR3 loop: CASSPQNTGELFF. The DNA for the CDR3 is TGTGCCAGCTCACCACAGAACACCGGGGAGCTGTTTTTT.

This chain uses TRBV7-9 with TRBJ1-4; possible D gene TRBD1, 5 bases. The CDR3 loop spans 15 amino acids. CDR1 SEHNR and CDR2 FQNEAQ come from the germline V gene (reference sequence). V dropped 1 base and J dropped 2 bases, with 8 bases sitting between them. The CDR3 region has the DNA TGTGCCAGCAGCTTAGATTGGGGGACTAATGAAAAACTGTTTTTT. It codes for CASSLDWGTNEKLFF. Using reference TRBV7-9 and TRBJ1-4 for the parts outside the CDR3, the full variable domain is DTGVSQNPRHKITKRGQNVTFRCDPISEHNRLYWYRQTLGQGPEFLTYFQNEAQLEKSRLLSDRFSAERPKGSFSTLEIQRTEQGDSAMYLCASSLDWGTNEKLFFGSGTQLSVL.

The rearrangement joins TRBV6-1 to TRBJ2-6, with D perhaps matching TRBD1 (5 bases). The germline V gene encodes CDR1 MNHNS and CDR2 SASEGT. The CDR3 covers 11 residues. Trimming shortened V by 5 bases and J by 13 bases, and 9 bases separated the two germline ends. CDR3 DNA sequence: TGTGCCAGCAGTCAGGGTCGGGTCCTGACTTTC. Translated: CASSQGRVLTF.

The chain couples TRBV7-9 to TRBJ2-7; D not certain. The V gene lost 5 bases and the J gene lost 6 bases, with 8 bases spanning the gap. Germline CDR1 and CDR2: SEHNR and FQNEAQ (reference sequence). The CDR3 contains 11 residues. CDR3: CASSRTGEQYF. The CDR3 bases are TGTGCCAGCAGCCGTACTGGCGAGCAGTACTTC. The variable domain in full, completed from reference TRBV7-9 and TRBJ2-7, reads DTGVSQNPRHKITKRGQNVTFRCDPISEHNRLYWYRQTLGQGPEFLTYFQNEAQLEKSRLLSDRFSAERPKGSFSTLEIQRTEQGDSAMYLCASSRTGEQYFGPGTRLTVT.

This sequence joins TRBV5-1 and TRBJ1-5; D is possibly TRBD1 (5 bases). Germline V gives CDR1 SGHRS, CDR2 YFSETQ. This CDR3 spans 14 amino acids. Trimming shortened V by 0 bases and J by 4 bases, and 8 bases separated the two germline ends. Here the CDR3 reads CASSLGAGNQPQHF. In DNA, the CDR3 is TGCGCCAGCAGCTTGGGGGCAGGGAATCAGCCCCAGCATTTT.

The CDR3 DNA reads TGTGCCAGCAGCCCCCTTGGAGCGGGGCCCCAGGGTCAAGAGACCCAGTACTTC. Protein sequence: CASSPLGAGPQGQETQYF. This chain connects TRBV5-6 to TRBJ2-5; 7 bases align to TRBD2. J lost 2 bases, V lost 4 bases, and 17 bases had no gene match. This CDR3 comprises 18 residues. CDR1 is SGHDT and CDR2 is YYEEEE in the germline V gene.

This chain links TRBV5-1 with TRBJ2-5; tentatively, D is TRBD1 or TRBD2 (5 bases each). V was cut by 0 bases and J by 3 bases, with 12 bases left in between. The CDR3 contains 15 residues. CDR1 is SGHRS and CDR2 is YFSETQ in the germline V gene. In DNA, the CDR3 is TGCGCCAGCAGCTTGGTGTCCGGGGACGAAGAGACCCAGTACTTC. Translating it yields CASSLVSGDEETQYF.

The chain joins TRBV6-5 to TRBJ2-5; D ambiguous. V was shortened by 2 bases and J by 5 bases, with 15 bases between the two germline ends. Per germline, CDR1 MNHEY and CDR2 SVGAGI. CDR3 length: 15 residues. CDR3 protein: CASSYRGTTRETQYF. Here the CDR3 DNA reads TGTGCCAGCAGTTACCGTGGAACTACCCGGGAGACCCAGTACTTC.

The chain employs TRBV19 and TRBJ1-5; 10 bases match TRBD1. Germline-derived CDR1 and CDR2 are LNHDA and SQIVND (reference sequence). There are 17 residues in the CDR3. V was pared by 3 bases and J by 2 bases, with 7 bases of the junction left unmatched. This CDR3 reads CASSMIGQGVGNQPQHF. DNA of the CDR3: TGTGCCAGTAGTATGATAGGACAGGGGGTCGGCAATCAGCCCCAGCATTTT.

This chain links TRBV4-2 with TRBJ2-4, with a tentative D call TRBD1 (6 bases). Germline V gene data show CDR1 as LGHNA and CDR2 as YNFKEQ. Between the trimmed V and J ends, which lost 1 base and 3 bases, there was a span of 16 bases. The CDR3 is 17 residues long. The CDR3 is CASSQGLRGSGKNIQYF. The DNA of the CDR3 is TGTGCCAGCAGCCAAGGCCTGAGGGGGAGCGGCAAAAACATTCAGTACTTC.

The CDR3 reads CASSYEQNTEAFF. The CDR3 region has the DNA TGTGCCAGCAGTTACGAGCAGAACACTGAAGCTTTCTTT. The chain links TRBV6-5 to TRBJ1-1; D gene uncertain. The length of the CDR3 is 13 residues. The V end lost 2 bases, the J end lost 1 base, and 5 bases lay between the germline ends. From germline, CDR1 is MNHEY and CDR2 SVGAGI.

In this sample, this clone turned up a few times. The gene calls are TRBV30 and TRBJ1-1, with D unclear. This CDR3 is 13 amino acids long. CDR1 is GTSNPN and CDR2 is SVGIG in the germline V gene (reference sequence). The V end was cut by 2 bases, the J end by 1 base, with 8 bases between. The chain's CDR3 is CAWSKGQNTEAFF. The CDR3 DNA follows: TGTGCCTGGAGTAAGGGCCAGAACACTGAAGCTTTCTTT.

V is TRBV7-9 and J is TRBJ2-3, with D unclear. The CDR3 totals 15 residues. V was clipped by 1 base and J by 0 bases, with 8 bases between them. CDR1 and CDR2 from the germline V gene are SEHNR and FQNEAQ (reference sequence). CDR3: CASSLVWSSTDTQYF. DNA of the CDR3: TGTGCCAGCAGCTTAGTCTGGTCTAGCACAGATACGCAGTATTTT.

V gene TRBV10-3 combines with J gene TRBJ1-1; 9 nucleotides line up with TRBD1. This CDR3 has 14 residues. The germline gives CDR1 ENHRY, CDR2 SYGVKD. Germline trimming cut 6 bases from V and 1 base from J; bases unmatched to any gene: 3. CDR3 nucleotides: TGTGCCATCAGCAAGGGACAGGGGAACACTGAAGCTTTCTTT. Amino acids: CAISKGQGNTEAFF.